Shown below are 20 T cell receptor beta chains from a single sample sequenced in a study of patients and donors after allogeneic stem cell transplantation. Using its own MiXCR run on the RT-PCR reads, TCRdb lists one record per CDR3 protein. The sample contains 150,000 to 250,000 distinct CDR3 sequences, around two fifths of which appear only once. Material: blood, either unsorted or a sorted T cell fraction (not recorded which). The receptors were gathered from a human donor who was either an allogeneic HSCT recipient or a stem cell or donor lymphocyte infusion donor (not recorded which). It is not recorded whose cells these are; they may come from a transplant donor.

The V and J genes are TRBV4-3 and TRBJ2-1; D is unclear. CDR3 length: 15 residues. V gave up 3 bases and J gave up 4 bases, with 13 bases separating them. CDR1 and CDR2 (germline): LGHNA, YSLEER. Here the CDR3 DNA reads TGCGCCAGCAGCCAGGTGGTGGGCCGGTACAATGAGCAGTTCTTC. This gives the protein CASSQVVGRYNEQFF.

This clonotype was counted only a few times. This chain links TRBV7-9 with TRBJ1-1; the match to TRBD1 covers 10 bases. The CDR3 extends over 15 amino acids. Germline loops: CDR1 SEHNR, CDR2 FQNEAQ (reference sequence). Trimming at V came to 2 bases and at J to 1 base, leaving 1 base not matched to a gene. CDR3 sequence (DNA): TGTGCCAGCAGCTTAAGGACAGGGGGGAACACTGAAGCTTTCTTT. Translated, it gives CASSLRTGGNTEAFF.

This clonotype was observed a few times. The rearrangement joins TRBV5-1 to TRBJ1-3; D is unclear. V lost 5 bases and J lost 0, with 15 bases in between. The germline V gene has CDR1 SGHRS and CDR2 YFSETQ. This CDR3 is built from 16 residues. DNA of the CDR3: TGCGCCAGCAGTTTAGACGGGCTTTTCTCTGGAAACACCATATATTTT. It yields the protein CASSLDGLFSGNTIYF.

Only a few counts were recorded for this clonotype. The chain has TRBV20-1 and TRBJ1-2; possible D gene TRBD1, 5 bases. Per germline, CDR1 DFQATT and CDR2 SNEGSKA (reference sequence). This CDR3 has 14 residues. V was trimmed by 5 bases and J by 3 bases, leaving 16 bases between them. The CDR3: CSALPLDSYYGYTF. As DNA, the CDR3 is TGCAGTGCTCTCCCGCTCGACAGCTACTATGGCTACACCTTC.

The CDR3 DNA is TGCAGTGCTAGAGATAGACGGGAGGGCCTTCTTTCCGAGCAGTACTTC. Its translation: CSARDRREGLLSEQYF. This chain connects TRBV20-1 to TRBJ2-7, with 8 nucleotides matching TRBD2. The CDR3 consists of 16 residues. Germline loops: CDR1 DFQATT, CDR2 SNEGSKA (reference sequence). Losses at the gene ends were 0 bases for V and 6 bases for J; bases not matched to a gene: 13.

This chain links TRBV4-3 with TRBJ2-7; D might be TRBD2 (5 bases). The V end was cut by 0 bases, the J end by 5 bases, with 17 bases between. The V gene's germline CDR1 is LGHNA and CDR2 YSLEER. The CDR3 has 16 residues. The CDR3 is CASSQERGALGDEQYF. Written as DNA, the CDR3 is TGCGCCAGCAGCCAAGAAAGAGGTGCCCTGGGAGACGAGCAGTACTTC.

This clonotype was detected a few times. The J gene is TRBJ1-4, the V gene TRBV4-3; D is undetermined. CDR3 length equals 15 residues. V lost 0 bases and J 4 bases, leaving 9 bases between the germline ends. Germline CDR1 LGHNA, CDR2 YSLEER. CDR3 bases: TGCGCCAGCAGCCAAGATCTGGGAAATAATGAAAAACTGTTTTTT. It translates to CASSQDLGNNEKLFF.

This clonotype was counted many times. The chain recombines TRBV30 with TRBJ1-2; D not certain. Germline V gene sequence: CDR1 GTSNPN, CDR2 SVGIG (reference sequence). Trimming left V 2 bases short and J 6 bases short, with 10 bases between. This CDR3 spans 12 amino acids. This chain's CDR3 is CAWSRREHGYTF. CDR3 nucleotide sequence: TGTGCCTGGAGTCGGCGGGAACATGGCTACACCTTC. Full variable domain (remainder filled in from reference TRBV30 and TRBJ1-2): SQTIHQWPATLVQPVGSPLSLECTVEGTSNPNLYWYRQAAGRGLQLLFYSVGIGQISSEVPQNLSASRPQDRQFILSSKKLLLSDSGFYLCAWSRREHGYTFGSGTRLTVV.

This chain connects TRBV7-2 to TRBJ1-3; 8 bases align to TRBD1. The CDR3 loop spans 15 amino acids. The V gene end was trimmed by 8 bases and the J gene end by 6 bases; junction bases not matched to a gene: 12. Germline V gene sequence: CDR1 SGHTA, CDR2 FQGNSA. CDR3 DNA sequence: TGTGCCAGCTTTCCGGACAGGGAAGGAGAAAACACCATATATTTT. This codes for CASFPDREGENTIYF.

The CDR3 loop is CASSHRQNEQYF. The CDR3 DNA reads TGTGCCAGCAGCCACCGACAGAACGAGCAGTACTTC. This rearrangement joins TRBV6-5 to TRBJ2-7; perhaps TRBD1 as D (5 bases). The CDR3 spans 12 residues. Germline V CDR1 and CDR2: MNHEY, SVGAGI. The V end lost 6 bases, the J end lost 5 bases, and 11 bases lay between the germline ends.

This clonotype was counted at least ten times. V gene TRBV3-1 combines with J gene TRBJ1-1; 8 bases are a match to TRBD1. This CDR3 contains 12 residues. Germline CDR1 and CDR2: LGHDT and YNNKEL (reference sequence). After removal of 7 bases from V and 5 bases from J, the junction contained 3 bases not matched to a gene. The CDR3: CASTRTGTEAFF. The CDR3 nucleotides are TGTGCCAGCACCCGGACAGGGACTGAAGCTTTCTTT.

The V call is TRBV29-1, the J call TRBJ2-7; D unresolved. CDR1 is SQVTM and CDR2 is ANQGSEA in the germline V gene. The CDR3 loop spans 12 amino acids. Trimming pared 6 bases from V and 2 bases from J, leaving 11 bases between. The CDR3 DNA sequence: TGCAGCGTGTCGGGTGTGGCCTACGAGCAGTACTTC. Its translation: CSVSGVAYEQYF.

The chain is built from TRBV28 and TRBJ2-5; no clear D. This CDR3 has 14 amino acids. The ends were cut back, 3 bases at V and 5 bases at J, with 13 bases in the middle. The germline CDR1 and CDR2 sequences are MDHEN and SYDVKM. The CDR3: CASSFLSGLETQYF. Here the CDR3 DNA reads TGTGCCAGCAGTTTTTTGTCCGGCCTGGAGACCCAGTACTTC.

The chain recombines TRBV20-1 with TRBJ2-1; 8 bases match TRBD2. Germline V lookup: CDR1 DFQATT, CDR2 SNEGSKA (reference sequence). The V and J ends lost 6 bases and 8 bases, in that order; junction bases with no gene match: 6. CDR3 length: 12 residues. The CDR3 nucleotides read TGCAGTGCCCAACTAGCGGTCCATGAGCAGTTCTTC. It codes for CSAQLAVHEQFF.

The chain uses TRBV4-2 and TRBJ1-2; D uncertain. Germline CDR1 reads LGHNA; CDR2 reads YNFKEQ. Deletions cut 0 bases from V and 4 bases from J, with 9 bases between. The CDR3 contains 14 residues. The CDR3 bases are TGTGCCAGCAGCCAAGATGGAAGTACCTATGGCTACACCTTC. Encoded protein: CASSQDGSTYGYTF.

This sequence joins TRBV29-1 and TRBJ2-1; TRBD1 agrees at 7 bases. V shed 7 bases, J shed 2 bases, and the junction held 8 bases outside the gene matches. The CDR3 is made up of 14 amino acids. CDR1 is SQVTM and CDR2 is ANQGSEA in the germline V gene. The CDR3 loop is CSASLGTAYNEQFF. DNA for the CDR3: TGCAGCGCTTCTCTCGGGACAGCCTACAATGAGCAGTTCTTC.

The chain joins TRBV6-2 or TRBV6-3 to TRBJ1-1, with TRBD1 as a possible D gene (6 bases). Germline V lookup: CDR1 MNHEY, CDR2 SVGEGT. The CDR3 extends over 13 amino acids. V gave up 8 bases and J gave up 4 bases, with 14 bases separating them. The CDR3 is CASLTGPGTEAFF. Here the CDR3 DNA reads TGTGCCAGCCTGACAGGCCCGGGCACTGAAGCTTTCTTT.

This clonotype was detected only a few times. The chain employs TRBV12-3 or TRBV12-4 and TRBJ1-1; D might be TRBD1 (5 bases). The CDR3 is made up of 14 amino acids. Trimming removed 8 bases from V and 6 bases from J, with 19 bases in between. The CDR3 region has the DNA TGTGCCAGCCGGAGTGCGGGGACTGGCCCTGAAGCTTTCTTT. This codes for CASRSAGTGPEAFF.

CDR3 residues: CASSPLQGGGFDTIYF. Written as DNA, the CDR3 is TGTGCCAGCAGCCCACTACAGGGGGGAGGCTTCGACACCATATATTTT. The chain uses TRBV7-9 and TRBJ1-3; 8 bases map to TRBD1. From germline, CDR1 is SEHNR and CDR2 FQNEAQ (reference sequence). Trimming at V came to 5 bases and at J to 8 bases, leaving 14 bases not matched to a gene. The CDR3 length is 16 residues.

This chain uses TRBV30 with TRBJ1-3; D is unclear. The CDR3 loop spans 13 amino acids. CDR1 is GTSNPN, CDR2 SVGIG, per germline (reference sequence). Trimming shortened V by 5 bases and J by 3 bases, and 11 bases separated the two germline ends. The CDR3 spells CAWDKGIGNTIYF. CDR3 nucleotides: TGTGCCTGGGACAAAGGCATTGGAAACACCATATATTTT.